This TCR beta chain was captured in a study of radiation and T cells in renal cell carcinoma. Study-wide results and caveats: Without pretreatment biopsies, baseline tumor clonotype presence was undetermined.

Indicated time point: blood 4 weeks post-SBRT, at nephrectomy. As for treatment: 15 Gy SBRT to primary tumor, nephrectomy 4 weeks later. Nephrectomy followed 15 Gy stereotactic body radiation by 4 weeks. Blood was sampled at baseline, 2 weeks and 4 weeks after SBRT. Trimming left V 11 bases short and J 3 bases short, with 13 bases between. CDR3 length: 12 amino acids. Germline CDR1 is MNHEY and CDR2 is SVGAGI. The method was immunoSEQ multiplex PCR; TCRdb's version includes in-frame clones alone and lacks a portion of them. Of about 83,000 clones listed, approximately 87% are singletons. About this clone: The antigen is undetermined.

The chain is built from TRBV6-5 and TRBJ2-5, with a possible D match to TRBD1 (6 bases). The sequencing used blood, collected from a patient whose treatment included radiotherapy and nephrectomy. The TCR originated in a woman aged 55-69 years with renal cell carcinoma. The CDR3 spells CAAGRGKETQYF. The DNA for the CDR3 is TGTGCCGCGGGCAGGGGAAAAGAGACCCAGTACTTC.